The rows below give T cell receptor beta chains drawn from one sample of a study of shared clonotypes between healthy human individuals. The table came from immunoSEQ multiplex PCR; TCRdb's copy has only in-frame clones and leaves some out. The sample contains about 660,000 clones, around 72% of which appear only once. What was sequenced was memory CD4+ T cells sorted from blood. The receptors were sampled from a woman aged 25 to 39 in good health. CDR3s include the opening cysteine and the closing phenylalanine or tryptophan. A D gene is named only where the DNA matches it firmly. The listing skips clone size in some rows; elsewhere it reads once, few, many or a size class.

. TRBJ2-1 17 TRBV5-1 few CASSLALRVRGYNEQFF TGCGCCAGCAGCTTGGCCCTCAGGGTGCGGGGATACAATGAGCAGTTCTTC
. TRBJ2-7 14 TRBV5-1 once CASSLSAPRYEQYF TGCGCCAGCAGCTTATCGGCACCACGCTACGAGCAGTACTTC
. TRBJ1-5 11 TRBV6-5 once CASNLNQPQHF TGTGCCAGCAACCTCAATCAGCCCCAGCATTTT
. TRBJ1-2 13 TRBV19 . CASSPQGSYGYTF TGTGCCAGTAGCCCCCAGGGATCCTATGGCTACACCTTC
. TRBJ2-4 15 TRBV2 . CATKRQRGSKNIQYF TGTGCCACGAAGAGACAGAGGGGCTCCAAAAACATTCAGTACTTC
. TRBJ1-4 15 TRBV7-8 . CASSLALGAREKLFF TGTGCCAGCAGCTTAGCGCTAGGGGCTCGTGAAAAACTGTTTTTT
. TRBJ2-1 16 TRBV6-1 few CASSERRGGAYNEQFF TGTGCCAGCAGTGAACGCCGCGGAGGGGCCTACAATGAGCAGTTCTTC
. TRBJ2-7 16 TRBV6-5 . CASSYSVTVPAYEQYF TGTGCCAGCAGTTACTCGGTTACGGTCCCGGCCTACGAGCAGTACTTC
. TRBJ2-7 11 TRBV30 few CACGSLYEQYF TGTGCCTGTGGATCTCTCTACGAGCAGTACTTC
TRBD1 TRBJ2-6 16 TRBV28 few CASSSPGGSGANVLTF TGTGCCAGCAGTTCGCCAGGGGGCTCTGGGGCCAACGTCCTGACTTTC
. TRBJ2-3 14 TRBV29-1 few CSVEAAPRADTQYF TGCAGCGTTGAGGCGGCCCCGCGGGCAGATACGCAGTATTTT
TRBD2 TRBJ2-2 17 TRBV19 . CASSIGGLAGDTGELFF TGTGCCAGTAGTATAGGGGGTCTAGCGGGAGACACCGGGGAGCTGTTTTTT
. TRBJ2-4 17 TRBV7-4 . CASSLDSQEEAKNIQYF TGTGCCAGCAGCTTAGATAGTCAGGAGGAGGCCAAAAACATTCAGTACTTC
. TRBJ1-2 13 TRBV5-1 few CASSQMGDYGYTF TGCGCCAGCAGCCAGATGGGGGACTATGGCTACACCTTC
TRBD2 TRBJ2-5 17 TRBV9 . CASSEGLAGGPSETQYF TGTGCCAGCAGTGAAGGACTAGCGGGAGGGCCCAGCGAGACCCAGTACTTC
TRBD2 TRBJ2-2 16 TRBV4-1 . CASSPLLAVNTGELFF TGCGCCAGCAGCCCACTACTAGCGGTGAACACCGGGGAGCTGTTTTTT
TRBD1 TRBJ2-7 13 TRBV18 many CASSSGQRYEQYF TGTGCCAGCTCATCGGGACAGCGTTACGAGCAGTACTTC
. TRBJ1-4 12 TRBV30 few CAWNSGGEKLFF TGTGCCTGGAACTCGGGTGGGGAAAAACTGTTTTTT
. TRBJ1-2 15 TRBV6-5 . CASSYSRQLLKGYTF TGTGCCAGCAGTTACTCGAGACAGCTCTTAAAGGGCTACACCTTC
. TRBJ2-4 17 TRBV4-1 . CASSQDRTGLAKNIQYF TGCGCCAGCAGCCAAGATCGGACTGGCCTAGCCAAAAACATTCAGTACTTC
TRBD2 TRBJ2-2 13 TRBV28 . CASSLGGSRELFF TGTGCCAGCAGCCTGGGGGGGTCCCGGGAGCTGTTTTTT
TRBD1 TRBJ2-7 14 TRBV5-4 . CASSRGTGHYEQYF TGTGCCAGCAGTCGGGGGACAGGGCACTACGAGCAGTACTTC